The T cell receptor (beta chain) described here comes from a study of T-cell memory formation after mild COVID-19 (TCRdb year 2021). Some background on the complete study: TCR sequence clusters from the two donors were found to be largely donor specific. Longitudinal TCRalpha and TCRbeta repertoire sequencing tracked T-cell clones expanding and contracting after mild COVID-19 in two donors. The cohort comprised two young, previously healthy adult volunteers, one female and one male. Broader findings and caveats from the paper: The detection of some responding clones in pre-infection memory suggests that pre-existing cross-reactive memory T cells joined the SARS-CoV-2 response. The second-wave clones that peaked on day 37 were not confirmed to be SARS-CoV-2 specific. Balanced CD4/CD8 phenotypes were observed for clones contracting from day 15 to 85, whereas a bias towards CD4+ was observed for a second wave of clones expanding from day 15 to 37. Contracting CD4+ clones were found mainly in CM and EM memory subsets, while CD8+ clones were enriched in EMRA. Only two mild cases were covered by the study, and larger cohorts that include severe cases with pre-infection samples were considered necessary.

Reading the germline V gene gives CDR1 MGHRA and CDR2 YSYEKL. V is pared back by 8 bases and J by 5 bases, with 5 bases lying between the germline termini. The CDR3 numbers 10 residues from cysteine through phenylalanine. The read is trimmed to its CDR3 DNA, 30 bases read in frame from base 1. This clonotype turned up a few times. The antigen this receptor binds is unknown. Base qualities are not provided; no much larger clone lies one nucleotide away. The instrument given in TCRdb is Illumina NovaSeq 6000. TCRalpha and TCRbeta cDNA libraries were built by 5'RACE with constant-segment primers, adding sample barcodes and unique molecular identifiers. RNA was extracted from every sample with Trizol reagent. Library amplification was performed in two PCR steps, and a second sample barcode and Illumina TruSeq adapters were introduced in the second step. Libraries were sequenced on an Illumina NovaSeq with 2 x 150 bp paired-end reads. Per the authors' processing: Reads were demultiplexed and collapsed into UMI-guided consensus sequences with migec v1.2.7. Using mixcr v2.1.11, the UMI consensuses were aligned to TRA and TRB V and J templates and assembled into clonotypes. Expanded or contracted clonotypes were those called significant by both edgeR and NoisET, with noise models trained on biological replicates. For edgeR calls, the cutoffs were a false discovery rate-adjusted p below 0.01 and a log2 fold-change threshold of 1. As an exploratory analysis of dynamics, PCA with hierarchical clustering was applied to max-normalized trajectories of the 1000 most abundant clonotypes. Each responding clone was given a CD4 or CD8 phenotype based on the CD4+ and CD8+ repertoires, which had been sequenced separately. TCRdb reworked the public reads: Q25 trimming with fastp, MiXCR clone assembly, productive beta chains retained. Records with the same CDR3 protein are collapsed into one entry carrying the most frequent genes and DNA. The V and J calls here are based on TCRdb, not the publication. This sample holds 300,000 to 350,000 distinct CDR3 sequences; 13% were observed only once. Over 20% of the sample lies in the top ten.

Ficoll-Paque density gradient centrifugation was used to isolate PBMCs. The sequenced sample was PBMCs or a T cell subset sorted from them (not recorded which). The chain joins TRBV4-1 to TRBJ2-3; the D gene is perhaps TRBD1, from 5 matching bases. The TCR originated in a man aged 18 to 29 who had mild COVID-19 (a few samples of this study predate the infection). The sample titles of this study are shuffled in the database, so cell type and time point are left out; the donor was told from shared clones. The CDR3 reads as follows: CASQGDTQYF. The DNA reads TGCGCCAGCCAGGGAGATACGCAGTATTTT.